A selection of T cell receptor beta chains follows, all from one sample in a study of shared clonotypes between healthy human individuals. TCRdb's table, derived via immunoSEQ multiplex PCR, lists solely in-frame clones and lacks some. The table records around 2.3 million clones, around 95% of them present only once. Specimen: naive CD4+ T cells sorted from blood. The receptors come from a man aged 18 to 30 in good health. Each CDR3 is given with its conserved first and last residue. The order of the fields is J gene, D gene, CDR3 length, V gene, clone size, CDR3 protein, CDR3 DNA. D genes are given only for firm matches. Clone size is not always given. Where it is, it says once, few, many or a class for expanded clones.

J gene: TRBJ2-1
D gene: -
CDR3 length: 17
V gene: TRBV5-1
clone size: -
CDR3 protein: CASSSSSSAATSNEQFF
CDR3 DNA: TGCGCCAGCAGCTCGTCAAGCAGCGCCGCGACCTCGAATGAGCAGTTCTTC

J gene: TRBJ2-7
D gene: TRBD2
CDR3 length: 14
V gene: TRBV27
clone size: -
CDR3 protein: CASTLTSGSYEQYF
CDR3 DNA: TGTGCCAGCACCTTAACTAGCGGGTCCTACGAGCAGTACTTC

J gene: TRBJ2-5
D gene: -
CDR3 length: 14
V gene: TRBV5-1
clone size: -
CDR3 protein: CASRGRTGAETQYF
CDR3 DNA: TGCGCCAGCAGAGGTCGGACTGGGGCAGAGACCCAGTACTTC

J gene: TRBJ1-2
D gene: -
CDR3 length: 14
V gene: TRBV6-5
clone size: once
CDR3 protein: CASSYVQGNYGYTF
CDR3 DNA: TGTGCCAGCAGTTACGTTCAGGGGAACTATGGCTACACCTTC

J gene: TRBJ2-3
D gene: -
CDR3 length: 15
V gene: TRBV28
clone size: -
CDR3 protein: CASSTTGKVADTQYF
CDR3 DNA: TGTGCCAGCAGCACGACTGGTAAGGTCGCAGATACGCAGTATTTT

J gene: TRBJ2-7
D gene: TRBD1
CDR3 length: 13
V gene: TRBV2
clone size: -
CDR3 protein: CATGTGGSYEQYF
CDR3 DNA: TGTGCCACCGGGACAGGGGGATCCTACGAGCAGTACTTC

J gene: TRBJ1-2
D gene: TRBD1
CDR3 length: 15
V gene: TRBV6-5
clone size: -
CDR3 protein: CASSLGQGSLYGYTF
CDR3 DNA: TGTGCCAGCAGTTTGGGACAGGGGTCATTATATGGCTACACCTTC

J gene: TRBJ2-1
D gene: TRBD1
CDR3 length: 17
V gene: TRBV4-3
clone size: -
CDR3 protein: CASSQVSGQGYGNEQFF
CDR3 DNA: TGCGCCAGCAGCCAAGTTTCGGGACAGGGGTACGGCAATGAGCAGTTCTTC

J gene: TRBJ2-1
D gene: TRBD2
CDR3 length: 15
V gene: TRBV30
clone size: once
CDR3 protein: CAWSPTSGRSNEQFF
CDR3 DNA: TGTGCCTGGAGCCCCACTAGCGGGAGGTCCAATGAGCAGTTCTTC

J gene: TRBJ1-1
D gene: -
CDR3 length: 15
V gene: TRBV5-1
clone size: -
CDR3 protein: CASSLGPGLNTEAFF
CDR3 DNA: TGCGCCAGCAGCTTGGGGCCAGGGTTGAACACTGAAGCTTTCTTT

J gene: TRBJ2-2
D gene: -
CDR3 length: 16
V gene: TRBV5-1
clone size: -
CDR3 protein: CASSPTGTSNTGELFF
CDR3 DNA: TGCGCCAGCAGCCCCACCGGGACGTCGAACACCGGGGAGCTGTTTTTT

J gene: TRBJ1-6
D gene: -
CDR3 length: 15
V gene: TRBV9
clone size: few
CDR3 protein: CASSVGTVKGSPLHF
CDR3 DNA: TGTGCCAGCAGCGTAGGAACGGTGAAAGGATCACCCCTCCACTTT

J gene: TRBJ1-6
D gene: TRBD1
CDR3 length: 15
V gene: TRBV27
clone size: -
CDR3 protein: CASSSGEGAGSPLHF
CDR3 DNA: TGTGCCAGCTCCTCAGGGGAGGGGGCCGGGTCACCCCTCCACTTT

J gene: TRBJ1-1
D gene: -
CDR3 length: 16
V gene: TRBV21-1
clone size: -
CDR3 protein: CASSKAGWEGRTEAFF
CDR3 DNA: TGTGCCAGCAGCAAAGCGGGCTGGGAGGGGAGAACTGAAGCTTTCTTT

J gene: TRBJ2-5
D gene: -
CDR3 length: 13
V gene: TRBV5-1
clone size: -
CDR3 protein: CASTQGMGETQYF
CDR3 DNA: TGCGCCAGCACCCAGGGGATGGGAGAGACCCAGTACTTC

J gene: TRBJ2-7
D gene: -
CDR3 length: 13
V gene: TRBV7-9
clone size: once
CDR3 protein: CASSLVGFEKQYF
CDR3 DNA: TGTGCCAGCAGCTTAGTGGGTTTTGAGAAGCAGTACTTC

J gene: TRBJ2-2
D gene: TRBD2
CDR3 length: 16
V gene: TRBV27
clone size: -
CDR3 protein: CASSLVAGANTGELFF
CDR3 DNA: TGTGCCAGCAGTTTAGTAGCGGGGGCCAACACCGGGGAGCTGTTTTTT

J gene: TRBJ2-7
D gene: -
CDR3 length: 15
V gene: TRBV6-5
clone size: -
CDR3 protein: CASSYSGGHPYEQYF
CDR3 DNA: TGTGCCAGCAGTTACTCCGGGGGGCACCCCTACGAGCAGTACTTC

J gene: TRBJ2-2
D gene: TRBD1
CDR3 length: 16
V gene: TRBV2
clone size: -
CDR3 protein: CASGGQLAMNTGELFF
CDR3 DNA: TGTGCCAGCGGGGGACAGTTGGCTATGAACACCGGGGAGCTGTTTTTT

J gene: TRBJ1-1
D gene: -
CDR3 length: 14
V gene: TRBV30
clone size: -
CDR3 protein: CAWKGSRGDTEAFF
CDR3 DNA: TGTGCCTGGAAGGGAAGCAGGGGAGATACTGAAGCTTTCTTT

J gene: TRBJ1-1
D gene: -
CDR3 length: 12
V gene: TRBV19
clone size: few
CDR3 protein: CATKAGKLEAFF
CDR3 DNA: TGTGCCACCAAGGCAGGAAAACTAGAAGCTTTCTTT

J gene: TRBJ2-5
D gene: -
CDR3 length: 14
V gene: TRBV7-2
clone size: -
CDR3 protein: CASSLDRQKETQYF
CDR3 DNA: TGTGCCAGCAGCTTAGATAGACAGAAGGAGACCCAGTACTTC

J gene: TRBJ2-5
D gene: -
CDR3 length: 13
V gene: TRBV19
clone size: -
CDR3 protein: CASSNSGGETQYF
CDR3 DNA: TGTGCCAGTAGCAATTCCGGGGGAGAGACCCAGTACTTC

J gene: TRBJ2-7
D gene: -
CDR3 length: 17
V gene: TRBV4-1
clone size: -
CDR3 protein: CASRSSSAPQLPYEQYF
CDR3 DNA: TGCGCCAGCAGGTCCTCTAGCGCACCCCAGCTCCCCTACGAGCAGTACTTC

J gene: TRBJ1-1
D gene: -
CDR3 length: 12
V gene: TRBV6-5
clone size: -
CDR3 protein: CASKQGSTEAFF
CDR3 DNA: TGTGCCAGCAAACAAGGTTCCACTGAAGCTTTCTTT

J gene: TRBJ2-7
D gene: TRBD2
CDR3 length: 15
V gene: TRBV27
clone size: -
CDR3 protein: CASSSAGLAEDEQYF
CDR3 DNA: TGTGCCAGCAGTTCCGCGGGACTAGCGGAGGACGAGCAGTACTTC

J gene: TRBJ1-2
D gene: -
CDR3 length: 15
V gene: TRBV6-5
clone size: -
CDR3 protein: CASTQNGGANYGYTF
CDR3 DNA: TGTGCCAGCACCCAGAATGGGGGTGCAAACTATGGCTACACCTTC

J gene: TRBJ1-1
D gene: -
CDR3 length: 14
V gene: TRBV10-3
clone size: -
CDR3 protein: CAISEATVGTEAFF
CDR3 DNA: TGTGCCATCAGTGAGGCCACGGTCGGCACTGAAGCTTTCTTT

J gene: TRBJ2-5
D gene: -
CDR3 length: 14
V gene: TRBV5-1
clone size: -
CDR3 protein: CASHSVGAKETQYF
CDR3 DNA: TGCGCCAGTCATTCGGTCGGGGCGAAAGAGACCCAGTACTTC

J gene: TRBJ1-6
D gene: -
CDR3 length: 16
V gene: TRBV28
clone size: -
CDR3 protein: CASRQSRDMKSSPLHF
CDR3 DNA: TGTGCCAGCAGACAGTCCCGGGACATGAAGTCCTCACCCCTCCACTTT

J gene: TRBJ2-1
D gene: -
CDR3 length: 12
V gene: TRBV5-4
clone size: -
CDR3 protein: CASSTPGNEQFF
CDR3 DNA: TGTGCCAGCAGCACACCGGGAAATGAGCAGTTCTTC

J gene: TRBJ2-7
D gene: -
CDR3 length: 14
V gene: TRBV7-2
clone size: once
CDR3 protein: CASSSARGSYEQYF
CDR3 DNA: TGTGCCAGCAGCTCCGCCCGGGGGAGCTACGAGCAGTACTTC

J gene: TRBJ2-3
D gene: -
CDR3 length: 15
V gene: TRBV9
clone size: -
CDR3 protein: CASSVQTVSTDTQYF
CDR3 DNA: TGTGCCAGCAGCGTGCAGACAGTTAGCACAGATACGCAGTATTTT

J gene: TRBJ2-5
D gene: -
CDR3 length: 15
V gene: TRBV7-9
clone size: -
CDR3 protein: CASSLEGDHPETQYF
CDR3 DNA: TGTGCCAGCAGCTTAGAGGGGGACCACCCGGAGACCCAGTACTTC

J gene: TRBJ1-1
D gene: -
CDR3 length: 14
V gene: TRBV10-3
clone size: -
CDR3 protein: CASSRRGWDTEAFF
CDR3 DNA: TGTGCCAGCAGCCGCAGGGGATGGGACACTGAAGCTTTCTTT

J gene: TRBJ2-1
D gene: TRBD2
CDR3 length: 18
V gene: TRBV7-2
clone size: -
CDR3 protein: CASSPRSLAGNSYNEQFF
CDR3 DNA: TGTGCCAGCAGCCCCCGGTCACTAGCGGGAAACTCCTACAATGAGCAGTTCTTC

J gene: TRBJ1-2
D gene: -
CDR3 length: 14
V gene: TRBV7-8
clone size: -
CDR3 protein: CASSLALQNYGYTF
CDR3 DNA: TGTGCCAGCAGCTTAGCCCTACAGAACTATGGCTACACCTTC

J gene: TRBJ1-1
D gene: TRBD1
CDR3 length: 13
V gene: TRBV2
clone size: -
CDR3 protein: CASRGDRDTEAFF
CDR3 DNA: TGTGCCAGCAGGGGGGACAGGGACACTGAAGCTTTCTTT

J gene: TRBJ2-2
D gene: TRBD1
CDR3 length: 15
V gene: TRBV9
clone size: -
CDR3 protein: CASSPGQGNTGELFF
CDR3 DNA: TGTGCCAGCAGCCCGGGACAGGGGAACACCGGGGAGCTGTTTTTT

J gene: TRBJ1-1
D gene: -
CDR3 length: 13
V gene: TRBV6-6
clone size: once
CDR3 protein: CASSPPRDTEAFF
CDR3 DNA: TGTGCCAGCAGCCCCCCGAGGGACACTGAAGCTTTCTTT

J gene: TRBJ1-2
D gene: -
CDR3 length: 14
V gene: TRBV5-5
clone size: -
CDR3 protein: CASSLGIGNYGYTF
CDR3 DNA: TGTGCCAGCAGCTTAGGTATAGGGAACTATGGCTACACCTTC

J gene: TRBJ2-3
D gene: TRBD2
CDR3 length: 15
V gene: TRBV10-1
clone size: -
CDR3 protein: CASRPGLAGTDTQYF
CDR3 DNA: TGCGCCAGCAGACCGGGACTAGCGGGCACAGATACGCAGTATTTT

J gene: TRBJ2-2
D gene: TRBD1
CDR3 length: 15
V gene: TRBV11-1
clone size: -
CDR3 protein: CASSYRGSFVGELFF
CDR3 DNA: TGTGCCAGCAGCTACAGGGGGTCCTTCGTCGGGGAGCTGTTTTTT

J gene: TRBJ2-2
D gene: TRBD1
CDR3 length: 15
V gene: TRBV19
clone size: -
CDR3 protein: CASSKGQGNTGELFF
CDR3 DNA: TGTGCCAGTAGTAAGGGACAGGGGAACACCGGGGAGCTGTTTTTT

J gene: TRBJ2-7
D gene: TRBD2
CDR3 length: 14
V gene: TRBV2
clone size: -
CDR3 protein: CASSATSGVREQYF
CDR3 DNA: TGTGCCAGCAGTGCAACTAGCGGGGTTCGAGAGCAGTACTTC

J gene: TRBJ1-1
D gene: -
CDR3 length: 12
V gene: TRBV27
clone size: -
CDR3 protein: CASSDPGRKAFF
CDR3 DNA: TGTGCCAGCAGCGATCCGGGACGTAAAGCTTTCTTT

J gene: TRBJ1-5
D gene: -
CDR3 length: 16
V gene: TRBV11-1
clone size: -
CDR3 protein: CASSHRERLSNQPQHF
CDR3 DNA: TGTGCCAGCAGCCACAGGGAGAGATTGAGCAATCAGCCCCAGCATTTT

J gene: TRBJ1-1
D gene: -
CDR3 length: 13
V gene: TRBV5-1
clone size: few
CDR3 protein: CASSYSSEAEAFF
CDR3 DNA: TGCGCCAGCAGCTATAGCTCCGAAGCTGAAGCTTTCTTT

J gene: TRBJ2-2
D gene: -
CDR3 length: 16
V gene: TRBV11-1
clone size: -
CDR3 protein: CASSLRGGTNTGELFF
CDR3 DNA: TGTGCCAGCAGCTTAAGGGGGGGCACGAACACCGGGGAGCTGTTTTTT

J gene: TRBJ1-3
D gene: -
CDR3 length: 13
V gene: TRBV5-7
clone size: -
CDR3 protein: CAHSQGPGNTIYF
CDR3 DNA: TGTGCCCACAGTCAGGGCCCTGGAAACACCATATATTTT

J gene: TRBJ1-2
D gene: -
CDR3 length: 14
V gene: TRBV6-1
clone size: -
CDR3 protein: CASHSKVRIYGYTF
CDR3 DNA: TGTGCCAGTCACAGCAAAGTAAGGATCTATGGCTACACCTTC

J gene: TRBJ1-1
D gene: -
CDR3 length: 12
V gene: TRBV29-1
clone size: -
CDR3 protein: CSVWTVNTEAFF
CDR3 DNA: TGCAGCGTGTGGACAGTTAACACTGAAGCTTTCTTT

J gene: TRBJ2-3
D gene: -
CDR3 length: 16
V gene: TRBV4-1
clone size: -
CDR3 protein: CASSQDISGLTDTQYF
CDR3 DNA: TGCGCCAGCAGCCAAGATATTAGCGGCCTCACAGATACGCAGTATTTT

J gene: TRBJ1-5
D gene: -
CDR3 length: 12
V gene: TRBV7-2
clone size: -
CDR3 protein: CASSLGGRAQHF
CDR3 DNA: TGTGCCAGCAGCTTGGGGGGTCGGGCCCAGCATTTT

J gene: TRBJ1-1
D gene: -
CDR3 length: 11
V gene: TRBV20-1
clone size: -
CDR3 protein: CSADHTAEAFF
CDR3 DNA: TGCAGTGCCGATCATACGGCTGAAGCTTTCTTT